The 20 T cell receptor beta chains below were found in one sample sequenced in a study of lymphopenia after photon versus proton radiotherapy. Clones were read by immunoSEQ multiplex PCR, and TCRdb kept only the in-frame ones, dropping some. The sample shows tens of thousands of clones, around 86% of them seen only once. Sample: peripheral blood, taken from a patient treated with proton-based radiotherapy. These TCRs come from an elderly man with esophageal cancer.

The chain recombines TRBV27 with TRBJ2-5; 9 bases agree with TRBD1. J gave up 5 bases and V 7 bases, and 8 bases lay outside the gene matches. CDR1 is MNHEY, CDR2 SMNVEV, per germline (reference sequence). The CDR3 is 14 amino acids. The CDR3 sequence: CASKQGATGETQYF. The CDR3 DNA reads TGTGCCAGCAAACAGGGGGCTACCGGGGAGACCCAGTACTTC.

This chain uses TRBV7-2 with TRBJ2-7; D uncertain. Germline-derived CDR1 and CDR2 are SGHTA and FQGNSA. Trimming pared 5 bases from V and 4 bases from J, leaving 6 bases between. The CDR3 covers 11 residues. The CDR3 DNA is TGTGCCAGCAGCCCTCTATACGAGCAGTACTTC. It yields the protein CASSPLYEQYF.

The chain is built from TRBV29-1 and TRBJ2-5, with D perhaps matching TRBD2 (5 bases). The germline V gene has CDR1 SQVTM and CDR2 ANQGSEA. The CDR3 loop spans 11 amino acids. Trimming removed 7 bases at V and 5 bases at J, with 11 bases between. CDR3 DNA: TGCAGCGCTGGACTGGGGGAGACCCAGTACTTC. Protein sequence: CSAGLGETQYF.

The chain employs TRBV6-1 and TRBJ2-1, with 8 nucleotides matching TRBD1. Germline-derived CDR1 and CDR2 are MNHNS and SASEGT. V was clipped by 2 bases and J by 10 bases; unmatched bases: 10. This CDR3 is 15 amino acids long. Here the CDR3 DNA reads TGTGCCAGCAGTGAAACGTGGGCAGGGGGCGGGGAGCAGTTCTTC. Its protein is CASSETWAGGGEQFF.

The V call is TRBV4-3, the J call TRBJ2-1, with TRBD2 matching 8 bases. Germline CDR1 and CDR2: LGHNA and YSLEER. The CDR3 consists of 16 residues. Trimming removed 4 bases from V and 0 bases from J; junction bases left unmatched: 5. The CDR3 reads CASSRLRGGSYNEQFF. The CDR3 DNA reads TGCGCCAGCAGCCGATTACGGGGGGGCTCCTACAATGAGCAGTTCTTC.

DNA of the CDR3: TGTGCCAGCAGCAGCTCCGGGACGGATAATGAAAAACTGTTTTTT. Residues: CASSSSGTDNEKLFF. This sequence joins TRBV5-4 and TRBJ1-4; D perhaps matches TRBD1 (5 bases). V was pared by 4 bases and J by 4 bases, with 14 bases between. Germline V CDR1 and CDR2: SGHNT, YYREEE (reference sequence). This CDR3 spans 15 amino acids.

Worth noting for this clone: Other DNA sequences of this sample code for an identical CDR3. The chain uses TRBV6-5 and TRBJ1-1; 7 bases align to TRBD1. Per germline, CDR1 MNHEY and CDR2 SVGAGI. This CDR3 has 15 residues. V dropped 6 bases and J dropped 1; count of bases not matched to a gene: 8. The CDR3 loop reads CASSRRQGGNTEAFF. CDR3 DNA sequence: TGTGCCAGCAGCCGTCGACAGGGCGGGAACACTGAAGCTTTCTTT.

CDR3 bases: TGTGCCAGCAGCAAAGGGGGCTTTGGAGTGGACACTGAAGCTTTCTTT. This gives the protein CASSKGGFGVDTEAFF. V usage is TRBV21-1 and J usage is TRBJ1-1; TRBD1 reflects the table's D call only, with no check against the DNA. TRBV21-1 is a known pseudogene. This CDR3 is 16 amino acids long.

The chain is built from TRBV30 and TRBJ2-7; D not resolved. V was clipped by 1 base and J by 4 bases, with 14 bases between them. CDR1 GTSNPN and CDR2 SVGIG come from the germline V gene (reference sequence). The CDR3 totals 14 residues. The CDR3 region has the DNA TGTGCCTGGAGTGGAGGACGACGACGGTACGAGCAGTACTTC. Residues: CAWSGGRRRYEQYF.

J is TRBJ1-1 and V is TRBV7-2, with D possibly being TRBD1 (5 bases). Trimming left V 3 bases short and J 5 bases short, with 13 bases between. The length of the CDR3 is 14 residues. Germline CDR1 is SGHTA and CDR2 is FQGNSA. CDR3 nucleotide sequence: TGTGCCAGCAGCTTCGTCAGGGAGGGAACTGAAGCTTTCTTT. It encodes CASSFVREGTEAFF.

This sequence joins TRBV5-1 and TRBJ2-1; the match to TRBD2 covers 11 bases. V dropped 1 base and J dropped 6; count of bases not matched to a gene: 3. CDR3 length equals 15 residues. Per germline, CDR1 SGHRS and CDR2 YFSETQ. The chain's CDR3 is CASSLRLAGPNEQFF. As DNA, the CDR3 is TGCGCCAGCAGCTTGAGACTAGCGGGGCCCAATGAGCAGTTCTTC. Complete variable domain (other parts from reference TRBV5-1 and TRBJ2-1): KAGVTQTPRYLIKTRGQQVTLSCSPISGHRSVSWYQQTPGQGLQFLFEYFSETQRNKGNFPGRFSGRQFSNSRSEMNVSTLELGDSALYLCASSLRLAGPNEQFFGPGTRLTVL.

The chain is built from TRBV7-7 and TRBJ2-7; perhaps TRBD1 as D (5 bases). V lost 6 bases, J lost 6 bases, and 18 bases lay in between. CDR1 and CDR2 (germline): SSHAT, FNYEAQ (reference sequence). The CDR3 sequence is 14 residues long. CDR3 nucleotides: TGTGCCAGCAGTCAAGGACATCCCGGCGGCGAGCAGTACTTC. Its translation is CASSQGHPGGEQYF.

The chain links TRBV6-6 to TRBJ1-4; the D is unclear. Germline V gene data show CDR1 as MNHNY and CDR2 as SVGAGI (reference sequence). V lost 1 base to trimming and J lost 5 bases, with 8 bases between them. The CDR3 has 14 amino acids. The CDR3 spells CASSYFQKNEKLFF. Written as DNA, the CDR3 is TGTGCCAGCAGTTACTTCCAGAAGAATGAAAAACTGTTTTTT.

The chain employs TRBV18 and TRBJ2-3; D perhaps matches TRBD1 (6 bases). V lost 6 bases, J lost 1 base, and 14 bases lay in between. This CDR3 is 15 amino acids long. Per the germline V gene, CDR1 is KGHSH and CDR2 is LQKENI. The CDR3 loop is CASSPGQRRTDTQYF. CDR3 sequence (DNA): TGTGCCAGCTCTCCTGGACAGAGACGCACAGATACGCAGTATTTT.

The CDR3 region has the DNA TGCGCCAGCAGCCAAGGACAGAACTATGGCTACACCTTC. This sequence encodes CASSQGQNYGYTF. This sequence joins TRBV4-3 and TRBJ1-2, with D possibly matching TRBD1 (5 bases). CDR1 LGHNA and CDR2 YSLEER come from the germline V gene. Trimming removed 1 base at V and 2 bases at J, with 5 bases between. The CDR3 length is 13 residues.

The rearrangement uses TRBV5-4 and TRBJ2-1; D perhaps matches TRBD1 (5 bases). Per the germline V gene, CDR1 is SGHNT and CDR2 is YYREEE (reference sequence). Deletions cut 1 base from V and 6 bases from J, with 11 bases between. The CDR3 has 14 residues. The CDR3 region has the DNA TGTGCCAGCAGCTTGATTCAGGGCACCAATGAGCAGTTCTTC. Protein: CASSLIQGTNEQFF.

The J gene is TRBJ1-2, the V gene TRBV29-1; TRBD1 aligns across 7 bases. Germline V gives CDR1 SQVTM, CDR2 ANQGSEA. With V trimmed by 3 bases and J by 5 bases, 6 bases remained unmatched. CDR3 length equals 13 residues. The CDR3 loop is CSVEEQGLYGYTF. The CDR3 coding sequence is TGCAGCGTTGAGGAACAGGGGTTATATGGCTACACCTTC.

The chain recombines TRBV27 with TRBJ2-7, with D possibly being TRBD2 (5 bases). CDR1 is MNHEY and CDR2 is SMNVEV in the germline V gene (reference sequence). The CDR3 runs 12 residues. V lost 5 bases to trimming and J lost 6 bases, with 11 bases between them. CDR3 loop: CASSKPGFEQYF. DNA of the CDR3: TGTGCCAGCAGTAAGCCGGGGTTCGAGCAGTACTTC.

This clone turned up a few times. CDR3 amino acids: CASSPRAGQLFQEQYF. DNA for the CDR3: TGTGCCAGCAGCCCGCGAGCGGGACAACTCTTTCAGGAGCAGTACTTC. The chain carries TRBV11-2 and TRBJ2-7, with a weak D call TRBD2 (7 bases). Germline V gene lookup returns CDR1 SGHAT and CDR2 FQNNGV. The V end was cut by 5 bases, the J end by 7 bases, with 24 bases between. This CDR3 has 16 residues.

The gene calls are TRBV9 and TRBJ1-2; a possible D gene is TRBD1 (6 bases). The CDR3 sequence is 17 residues long. CDR1 is SGDLS, CDR2 YYNGEE, per germline. The V gene lost 3 bases and the J gene lost 1 base, with 19 bases spanning the gap. CDR3 DNA sequence: TGTGCCAGCAGCGGCGCGGGACACAATGCAAATAACTATGGCTACACCTTC. Translated, it gives CASSGAGHNANNYGYTF.